This T cell receptor beta chain appears in the sequencing data of a study of Ad26.COV2.S vaccination and SARS-CoV-2 variants. At the level of the study: Once or twice, 56 days apart, Ad26.COV2.S was delivered intramuscularly. Overall study results and limits: Post-vaccination spike-specific CD8+ and CD4+ T cell responses reportedly had substantial breadth.

CDR1 is LGHNT, CDR2 FRNRAP, per germline. The CDR3 loop spans 15 amino acids. Unmatched junction bases numbered 6, after V lost 3 bases and J lost 5 bases. Treatment reported: around 19 received Ad26.COV2.S at low or high dose, single or two shots; 5 received placebo; per-sample allocation not given. All samples were drawn on day 63, counting from the first vaccine or placebo injection. The donor's status was that of an adult aged 18-55 years in Boston. TCRdb's table, derived via immunoSEQ multiplex PCR, lists solely in-frame clones and lacks some. This sample has around 300,000 clones; 75% to 90% occur once, and the top ten carry around 5%. As to this clone: Its antigen is still unknown.

The clonotype comes from a person between 18 and 60 years old who received the Ad26.COV2.S COVID-19 vaccine or a placebo. This rearrangement joins TRBV12-5 to TRBJ2-2, with 7 positions matching TRBD1. Material: peripheral blood, obtained in a trial of Ad26.COV2.S vaccine versus placebo. The CDR3 region is CASGLSSGGTGELFF. DNA of the CDR3: TGTGCTAGTGGTTTAAGCTCAGGGGGTACCGGGGAGCTGTTTTTT.